These T cell receptor beta chains were read from a single sample in a study of blood T cell repertoires in COVID-19. Sequencing was performed with immunoSEQ multiplex PCR; in TCRdb, only in-frame clones are kept and a portion is missing. The sample shows about 59,000 clones, 79% of them seen only once. The sample taken for sequencing was peripheral blood. Receptor source: a man in his 60s with acute or convalescent COVID-19. Each CDR3 is given with its conserved first and last residue. D genes are given only for firm matches. Clone size appears in some rows only: once, few, many, or a class for an expanded clone.

size | D | J | V | CDR3 | DNA
NA | NA | TRBJ2-7 | TRBV28 | CASSKPTGEQYF | TGTGCCAGCAGCAAACCGACGGGCGAGCAGTACTTC
NA | TRBD2 | TRBJ2-2 | TRBV27 | CASRSGSGNTGELFF | TGTGCCAGTAGAAGCGGGAGTGGGAACACCGGGGAGCTGTTTTTT
NA | TRBD1 | TRBJ1-5 | TRBV24-1 | CATSDLGQGCQPQHF | TGTGCCACCAGTGATCTGGGACAGGGCTGTCAGCCCCAGCATTTT
NA | NA | TRBJ1-5 | TRBV4-2 | CASSQGGAPGREPQHF | TGTGCCAGCAGCCAAGGGGGGGCGCCAGGGAGGGAGCCCCAGCATTTT
NA | TRBD1 | TRBJ1-2 | TRBV6-5 | CASSRQGAGYGYTF | TGTGCCAGCAGCCGACAGGGGGCGGGCTATGGCTACACCTTC
NA | TRBD1 | TRBJ1-2 | TRBV28 | CASRTTGGGYTF | TGTGCCAGCAGGACCACAGGGGGGGGCTACACCTTC
NA | TRBD1 | TRBJ1-1 | TRBV5-5 | CASSASWTGRTEAFF | TGTGCCAGCAGCGCCTCGTGGACAGGGCGCACTGAAGCTTTCTTT
NA | NA | TRBJ1-6 | TRBV7-2 | CASSPVSRRNSPLHF | TGTGCCAGCAGCCCCGTTAGCAGAAGGAATTCACCCCTCCACTTT
NA | TRBD2 | TRBJ2-7 | TRBV27 | CASRRTSLYEQYF | TGTGCCAGCAGGCGGACTAGCCTTTACGAGCAGTACTTC
few | NA | TRBJ2-6 | TRBV6-5 | CASSYGSSGANVLTF | TGTGCCAGCAGTTACGGCTCCTCTGGGGCCAACGTCCTGACTTTC
NA | NA | TRBJ1-2 | TRBV28 | CASSLSLGANYGYTF | TGTGCCAGCAGTTTAAGTTTGGGGGCGAACTATGGCTACACCTTC
NA | TRBD1 | TRBJ1-6 | TRBV3-1/TRBV3-2 | CASSQAGTGNSPLHF | TGTGCCAGCAGCCAAGCAGGGACAGGCAATTCACCCCTCCACTTT
few | NA | TRBJ2-7 | TRBV7-9 | CASSSRKDSSYEQYF | TGTGCCAGCAGCTCCCGGAAGGACAGCTCCTACGAGCAGTACTTC
once | NA | TRBJ2-5 | TRBV5-1 | CASSLTAGQETQYF | TGCGCCAGCAGCTTGACGGCAGGACAAGAGACCCAGTACTTC
few | TRBD1 | TRBJ2-2 | TRBV24-1 | CATSDTTGQGANTGELFF | TGTGCCACCAGTGACACGACGGGACAGGGGGCGAACACCGGGGAGCTGTTTTTT
NA | NA | TRBJ1-2 | TRBV5-6 | CASSPGDGGYTF | TGTGCCAGCAGCCCGGGGGACGGCGGCTACACCTTC
NA | NA | TRBJ2-2 | TRBV27 | CASSPQTGELFF | TGTGCCAGCAGTCCCCAGACCGGGGAGCTGTTTTTT
NA | TRBD1 | TRBJ2-7 | TRBV4-2 | CASSQARTGLTYEQYF | TGTGCCAGCAGCCAAGCCCGGACAGGGCTTACGTACGAGCAGTACTTC
NA | NA | TRBJ2-1 | TRBV11-2 | CASSLDNQANEQFF | TGTGCCAGCAGCTTAGATAACCAGGCCAATGAGCAGTTCTTC
NA | TRBD1 | TRBJ2-2 | TRBV29-1 | CSVRTGGGELFF | TGCAGCGTTCGGACAGGAGGCGGGGAGCTGTTTTTT